This T cell receptor (beta chain) was sequenced during a study of cytomegalovirus exposure and HLA in healthy donors. The CDR3 spans 17 residues. V trimming: 0 bases; J trimming: 5 bases; junction bases outside the gene matches: 9. The V gene's germline CDR1 is SGHRS and CDR2 YFSETQ. Both 60 Vbeta primers and 13 Jbeta primers went into the PCR. Libraries were prepared by immunoSEQ multiplex PCR; TCRdb keeps only in-frame clonotypes and omits some of them. The sample carries 60,000 to 80,000 clones, roughly 77% recorded once. The genes are TRBV5-1 and TRBJ2-2, with 8 bases matching TRBD2. The source is a woman in her 30s in good health and CMV-seronegative. Specimen: PBMCs. CDR3 nucleotides: TGCGCCAGCAGCTTGGCCGGCAGGTCGGGGGGGACCGGGGAGCTGTTTTTT. It translates to CASSLAGRSGGTGELFF.